A single sample is the source of the 26 T cell receptor beta chains below, sequenced in a study of beta chain features in type 1 diabetes (dated by TCRdb to 2016 to 2019). The method behind the library was the immunoSEQ multiplex PCR assay. The entire isolated RNA was reverse transcribed using the High Capacity cDNA Reverse Transcription Kit, and thus expressed TCRB transcripts were sequenced. Held by TCRdb, this immuneACCESS table contains in-frame sequences only and omits some clones. Under half of the omission traces to an unresolved V gene where checked; the cause of the rest is unknown. The sample records hundreds of thousands of clones, around 15% of which are singletons. 0.035% to 0.045% of the sample rests with the top ten. What these receptors recognize is not known. Study-wide conclusions, independent of this receptor: Type 1 diabetes patients showed a moderate but significant shortening of TCRB CDR3 length in all four CD4+ subsets.

Material for sequencing was naive CD4+ T cells from blood. This specimen's cell subset or site label, per the study, means: true naive CD4+ T cells. The receptors derive from a man aged 18 to 30 with type 1 diabetes.

CDR3 sequence (DNA): TGTGCCAGTAGCAGAGGGGCAGTCTCAATGAACACTGAAGCTTTCTTT. This codes for CASSRGAVSMNTEAFF. The V gene is TRBV19, the J gene TRBJ1-1, with D tentatively TRBD1 (5 bases). Trimming cost V 6 bases and J 0 bases, with 17 bases left between them. This CDR3 is built from 16 residues. CDR1 is LNHDA, CDR2 SQIVND, per germline (reference sequence).

This chain uses TRBV30 with TRBJ1-1; 8 nucleotides line up with TRBD1. With V trimmed by 4 bases and J by 6 bases, 4 bases remained unmatched. Germline assignment: CDR1 GTSNPN and CDR2 SVGIG (reference sequence). The CDR3 is 12 amino acids. CDR3 DNA sequence: TGTGCCTGGACCAGGGACAGGTCTGAAGCTTTCTTT. This encodes CAWTRDRSEAFF.

The gene calls are TRBV18 and TRBJ2-7; perhaps TRBD1 as D (5 bases). Trimming took off 0 bases at V and 0 bases at J, with 9 bases between the two ends. Germline V gene sequence: CDR1 KGHSH, CDR2 LQKENI. The CDR3 covers 15 residues. This CDR3 is CASSPPAGFSYEQYF. For the CDR3, the DNA is TGTGCCAGCTCACCACCCGCAGGGTTCTCCTACGAGCAGTACTTC.

The chain employs TRBV28 and TRBJ2-5, with D perhaps given as TRBD1 or TRBD2 (5 bases each). This CDR3 has 15 residues. Germline values: CDR1 MDHEN, CDR2 SYDVKM. Deletions cut 4 bases from V and 4 bases from J, with 16 bases between. Written as DNA, the CDR3 is TGTGCCAGCAGTTCCGGGCAGGGAGTAGGAGAGACCCAGTACTTC. The encoded protein is CASSSGQGVGETQYF.

CDR3 coding DNA: TGCGCCAGCAGCTTTTATGAGGGAACCTACGAGCAGTACTTC. It translates to CASSFYEGTYEQYF. This chain uses TRBV5-1 with TRBJ2-7; D is perhaps TRBD2 (5 bases). Trimming took 2 bases from V and 2 from J, leaving 11 bases between them. This CDR3 contains 14 residues. The germline gives CDR1 SGHRS, CDR2 YFSETQ.

V gene TRBV7-2 combines with J gene TRBJ2-3; D not resolved. Deletions cut 0 bases from V and 5 bases from J, with 15 bases between. CDR1 is SGHTA and CDR2 is FQGNSA in the germline V gene. This CDR3 comprises 16 residues. The CDR3 reads CASSLASGTRVDTQYF. In nucleotides, the CDR3 is TGTGCCAGCAGCTTAGCGAGTGGCACCCGCGTAGATACGCAGTATTTT.

The rearrangement uses TRBV12-5 and TRBJ2-2; TRBD1 agrees at 8 bases. V was pared by 7 bases and J by 0 bases, with 7 bases of the junction left unmatched. This CDR3 has 16 residues. Looked up from germline, CDR1 is LGHNT and CDR2 is FRNRAP. CDR3 residues: CASAIGQGANTGELFF. The CDR3 DNA is TGTGCTAGTGCCATAGGACAGGGCGCGAACACCGGGGAGCTGTTTTTT.

The genes are TRBV5-1 and TRBJ1-2, with D perhaps matching TRBD1 (6 bases). The ends were cut back, 7 bases at V and 4 bases at J, with 17 bases in the middle. CDR3 length: 14 amino acids. Germline V CDR1 and CDR2: SGHRS, YFSETQ. CDR3 loop: CASVRRGTIYGYTF. The CDR3 nucleotides are TGCGCCAGCGTGAGGCGGGGGACAATCTATGGCTACACCTTC.

There are a few counts of this clone. The chain carries TRBV30 and TRBJ1-2; D is unclear. The CDR3 has 14 residues. The V end lost 2 bases, the J end lost 8 bases, and 18 bases lay between the germline ends. Germline CDR1 and CDR2: GTSNPN and SVGIG (reference sequence). DNA for the CDR3: TGTGCCTGGAGTATTACGGGCGCCTGGAAAGGCTACACCTTC. Its protein is CAWSITGAWKGYTF.

The rearrangement joins TRBV7-2 to TRBJ1-3, with D maybe TRBD1 (6 bases). V was pared by 5 bases and J by 7 bases, with 18 bases between. The length of the CDR3 is 15 residues. Germline V gene lookup returns CDR1 SGHTA and CDR2 FQGNSA. CDR3 sequence reads: CASSLAGGKGNTIYF. The DNA of the CDR3 is TGTGCCAGCAGCCTTGCCGGGGGCAAGGGGAACACCATATATTTT. Full variable domain (rest looked up from reference TRBV7-2 and TRBJ1-3): GAGVSQSPSNKVTEKGKDVELRCDPISGHTALYWYRQSLGQGLEFLIYFQGNSAPDKSGLPSDRFSAERTGGSVSTLTIQRTQQEDSAVYLCASSLAGGKGNTIYFGEGSWLTVV.

The table lists this clone with a few counts. This chain links TRBV5-1 with TRBJ2-3; weak D call: TRBD1 (5 bases). Germline CDR1 and CDR2: SGHRS and YFSETQ. V lost 4 bases to trimming and J lost 2 bases, with 11 bases between them. The CDR3 length is 14 residues. As DNA, the CDR3 is TGCGCCAGCAGCCCCAGACAGTTCACAGATACGCAGTATTTT. This codes for CASSPRQFTDTQYF.

This clone was counted between two and nine times. This chain connects TRBV2 to TRBJ2-3, with D possibly being TRBD1 (6 bases). The germline V gene has CDR1 SNHLY and CDR2 FYNNEI. Trimming removed 10 bases from V and 6 bases from J, with 17 bases in between. The CDR3 totals 13 residues. DNA for the CDR3: TGTGCCAACCCTTTTTACAGGGCCGATACGCAGTATTTT. Protein: CANPFYRADTQYF.

This clone was recorded a few times. The chain carries TRBV4-1 and TRBJ2-7, with D hard to call. This CDR3 spans 15 amino acids. Trimming removed 0 bases at V and 3 bases at J, with 12 bases between. Germline lookup yields CDR1 MGHRA and CDR2 YSYEKL. CDR3 in amino acids: CASSQDTQAYYEQYF. As DNA, the CDR3 is TGCGCCAGCAGCCAAGATACGCAGGCTTACTACGAGCAGTACTTC.

The chain links TRBV4-3 to TRBJ2-2; D uncertain. The V and J ends lost 2 bases and 7 bases respectively, with 11 bases between them. The CDR3 totals 14 residues. The germline V gene has CDR1 LGHNA and CDR2 YSLEER. CDR3 in DNA: TGCGCCAGCAGCCAAACAAGGGATGTCGGGGAGCTGTTTTTT. This encodes CASSQTRDVGELFF.

This clone was seen only a few times. V usage is TRBV27 and J usage is TRBJ2-1, with 9 bases that match TRBD2. CDR3 length: 17 residues. Per the germline V gene, CDR1 is MNHEY and CDR2 is SMNVEV (reference sequence). J gave up 7 bases and V 7 bases, and 17 bases lay outside the gene matches. The CDR3: CASTQWKAGGLSNEQFF. CDR3 coding DNA: TGTGCCAGCACCCAATGGAAGGCGGGGGGGCTATCGAATGAGCAGTTCTTC.

The genes are TRBV7-2 and TRBJ1-1; TRBD1 matches at 7 bases. Germline CDR1 SGHTA, CDR2 FQGNSA. With V trimmed by 3 bases and J by 5 bases, 6 bases remained unmatched. This CDR3 comprises 14 residues. In DNA form, the CDR3 reads TGTGCCAGCAGCTTTCAACAGGGGAGGACTGAAGCTTTCTTT. Translated: CASSFQQGRTEAFF.

The DNA for the CDR3 is TGCAGCGTTCAGGCAGGCTTAAAGGCTTTCTTT. Residues: CSVQAGLKAFF. The rearrangement uses TRBV29-1 and TRBJ1-1, with D hard to call. In germline, CDR1 is SQVTM, CDR2 ANQGSEA. This CDR3 is 11 amino acids long. V dropped 5 bases and J dropped 11 bases, with 15 bases sitting between them.

This clone was counted only a few times. The chain uses TRBV27 and TRBJ1-1; TRBD1 matches 8 bases. The trim removed 4 bases at V and 6 bases at J, leaving 13 bases unmatched. Germline V lookup: CDR1 MNHEY, CDR2 SMNVEV (reference sequence). The CDR3 runs 16 residues. DNA of the CDR3: TGTGCCAGCAGTTCCCGCCTGGGGACAGGTCGGCCTGAAGCTTTCTTT. This codes for CASSSRLGTGRPEAFF.

This clone was counted only a few times. CDR3 nucleotides: TGTGCCAGCAGCTTAGCGGGGGATCGGGAGACCCAGTACTTC. Its protein is CASSLAGDRETQYF. The chain joins TRBV7-9 to TRBJ2-5; TRBD1 or TRBD2 may be the D gene (5 bases each). CDR1 SEHNR and CDR2 FQNEAQ come from the germline V gene (reference sequence). The CDR3 loop spans 14 amino acids. V was shortened by 0 bases and J by 5 bases, with 10 bases between the two germline ends.

A word on this clone: A read error likely explains this, since a far larger clone differs by one base. Other DNA sequences in the sample encode the same CDR3. The rearrangement joins TRBV5-4 to TRBJ2-3; perhaps TRBD2 as D (5 bases). The CDR3 consists of 15 residues. CDR1 SGHNT and CDR2 YYREEE come from the germline V gene (reference sequence). The V end lost 4 bases, the J end lost 1 base, and 13 bases lay between the germline ends. The CDR3 DNA reads as TGTGCCAGCAGCCAAGACCCGAGGGGCACAGATACGCAGTATTTT. Translated, it gives CASSQDPRGTDTQYF. The full variable domain, with the rest looked up from reference TRBV5-4 and TRBJ2-3, is ETGVTQSPTHLIKTRGQQVTLRCSSQSGHNTVSWYQQALGQGPQFIFQYYREEENGRGNFPPRFSGLQFPNYSSELNVNALELDDSALYLCASSQDPRGTDTQYFGPGTRLTVL.

CDR3 DNA sequence: TGTGCCAGCAGCGTAGTCAGAAACACGAACACCGGGGAGCTGTTTTTT. Translation gives CASSVVRNTNTGELFF. V gene TRBV9 combines with J gene TRBJ2-2; no clear D gene. The length of the CDR3 is 16 residues. Trimming took 0 bases from V and 0 from J, leaving 9 bases between them. Germline V gene data show CDR1 as SGDLS and CDR2 as YYNGEE.

In this sample, this clone turned up a few times. The chain has TRBV5-4 and TRBJ2-1; maybe TRBD2 (5 bases). The CDR3 consists of 16 residues. In germline, CDR1 is SGHNT, CDR2 YYREEE (reference sequence). The ends were cut back, 0 bases at V and 1 base at J, with 11 bases in the middle. CDR3 amino acids: CASSLAGGQSYNEQFF. CDR3 nucleotides: TGTGCCAGCAGCTTGGCCGGCGGGCAATCCTACAATGAGCAGTTCTTC. Based on the CDR3 plus reference TRBV5-4 and TRBJ2-1, the full variable domain is ETGVTQSPTHLIKTRGQQVTLRCSSQSGHNTVSWYQQALGQGPQFIFQYYREEENGRGNFPPRFSGLQFPNYSSELNVNALELDDSALYLCASSLAGGQSYNEQFFGPGTRLTVL.

This chain links TRBV20-1 with TRBJ1-1; D remains unclear. Germline V lookup: CDR1 DFQATT, CDR2 SNEGSKA (reference sequence). This CDR3 has 9 residues. The DNA of the CDR3 is TGCAGGGGAGGAGCTGAAGCTTTCTTT. This sequence encodes CRGGAEAFF.

This rearrangement joins TRBV2 to TRBJ2-4; TRBD1 aligns across 7 bases. Germline V gene lookup returns CDR1 SNHLY and CDR2 FYNNEI. The trim removed 7 bases at V and 13 bases at J, leaving 13 bases unmatched. This CDR3 region has 13 residues. The DNA for the CDR3 is TGTGCCAGCACTTTACAAACAGGGGCGCCCCAGTACTTC. Its protein product is CASTLQTGAPQYF.

This clone has more than one count but fewer than ten. V and J are TRBV7-7 and TRBJ2-5; D might be TRBD2 (5 bases). The CDR3 extends over 12 amino acids. Germline-derived CDR1 and CDR2 are SSHAT and FNYEAQ (reference sequence). The CDR3 DNA follows: TGTGCTATCCTTACGGGGCAAGAGACCCAGTACTTC. Translated: CAILTGQETQYF.

In its sample, this clone was seen a few times. CDR3 sequence reads: CASSLSGTSSTDTQYF. CDR3 DNA: TGTGCCAGCAGCTTATCCGGGACTAGTAGCACAGATACGCAGTATTTT. The chain recombines TRBV7-2 with TRBJ2-3, with TRBD2 identical over 8 bases. CDR1 and CDR2 (germline): SGHTA, FQGNSA. This CDR3 contains 16 residues. Trimming at V came to 2 bases and at J to 0 bases, leaving 4 bases not matched to a gene.